Listed below are T cell receptor beta chains from one sample, sequenced in a study of shared clonotypes between healthy human individuals. Libraries were prepared by immunoSEQ multiplex PCR; TCRdb keeps only in-frame clonotypes and omits some of them. The top ten hold about 1.5% of the sample, which has approximately 980,000 clones, 76% seen once. The sample comprised memory CD4+ T cells sorted from blood. The receptors stem from a man aged 18 to 29 in good health. Both conserved end residues are part of each CDR3. The D gene is left open where the match is weak. Rows may omit the clone size; those that give it use once, few, many or a size class.

v_gene	j_gene	d_gene	abundance	CDR3nt	CDR3aa
TRBV30	TRBJ1-3	.	many	TGTGCCTGGAGTGCCCACTCTGGAAACACCATATATTTT	CAWSAHSGNTIYF
TRBV4-2	TRBJ2-7	TRBD2	.	TGTGCCAGCAGCCGTGAAGTGGCGGGAGGTGTTACCAACGAGCAGTACTTC	CASSREVAGGVTNEQYF
TRBV5-4	TRBJ1-3	.	.	TGTGCCAGCAGCCCCAGGGAGGGAGGAAACACCATATATTTT	CASSPREGGNTIYF
TRBV11-2	TRBJ2-1	.	many	TGTGCCAGCAGCTTAAGGGGGGACAGCTCCTACAATGAGCAGTTCTTC	CASSLRGDSSYNEQFF
TRBV6-6	TRBJ1-1	.	once	TGTGCCAGCGGACGAGAGCGTGTTTTCTTT	CASGRERVFF
TRBV25-1	TRBJ2-2	TRBD1	.	TGTGCCAGCAGGGAGGACAGGGGACCTACCGGGGAGCTGTTTTTT	CASREDRGPTGELFF
TRBV5-1	TRBJ2-7	.	.	TGCGCCAGCAGCCCCCTATGGGGCGATCTCTACGAGCAGTACTTC	CASSPLWGDLYEQYF
TRBV7-8	TRBJ2-2	TRBD2	.	TGTGCCAGCAGCCGGGGGACTAGCGACACCGGGGAGCTGTTTTTT	CASSRGTSDTGELFF
TRBV30	TRBJ1-6	.	.	TGTGCCTGGAGTCCCTCAAATTTGGGCGATTCACCCCTCCACTTT	CAWSPSNLGDSPLHF
TRBV2	TRBJ2-2	TRBD2	.	TGTGCCAGCAGCGTTAGCGGGGTGGGCACCGGGGAGCTGTTTTTT	CASSVSGVGTGELFF
TRBV5-1	TRBJ1-1	.	.	TGCGCCAGCAGCCCGAGGTGGGGTACGGGTTCGGGGAACACTGAAGCTTTCTTT	CASSPRWGTGSGNTEAFF
TRBV7-9	TRBJ2-3	.	once	TGTGCCAGCAGCTTAGACGGGGAGGGGGCAGATACGCAGTATTTT	CASSLDGEGADTQYF
TRBV25-1	TRBJ1-3	TRBD1	.	TGTGCCAGCAGAGAGGGGGCCCGCTCTGGAAACACCATATATTTT	CASREGARSGNTIYF
TRBV6-5	TRBJ1-1	.	.	TGTGCCAGCACCCCCGGTCGGGCGCTTCCTTTCTTT	CASTPGRALPFF